The present TCR beta chain was sequenced within a study of T cell responses to AZD1222 COVID-19 vaccine. On this clone: Its antigen is as yet unknown.

Study-wide results and caveats: Spike was spanned by vaccine-associated CD4 TCRs, which were dominant at 160-218 and 743-854.

Clones were sequenced by immunoSEQ multiplex PCR, and TCRdb holds only the in-frame ones, with some missing. The top ten clones hold more than 12% of a sample with about 56,000 clones, approximately 83% of them seen once. The CDR3 contains 15 residues. Germline V gene lookup returns CDR1 SGHRS and CDR2 YFSETQ. The J segment lost 5 bases and the V segment lost 3 bases, leaving 7 bases of the junction unmatched. The genes are TRBV5-1 and TRBJ1-2; the match to TRBD1 covers 10 bases. The clonotype was recovered from an adult in good health. The sample was peripheral blood, taken on day 0 of AZD1222 vaccination. CDR3 nucleotides: TGCGCCAGCAGCTACGGGACAGGGGAAAAATATGGCTACACCTTC. Protein product: CASSYGTGEKYGYTF.